This is a list of T cell receptor beta chains from one sample in a study of shared clonotypes between healthy human individuals. Generated by immunoSEQ multiplex PCR, the TCRdb table keeps only in-frame clones and is missing some. This table holds about 2.4 million clones, under 95% found once. The material sequenced was naive CD4+ T cells from PBMCs. The source of these receptors is a man younger than 35 in good health. Some clones in this sample may be carry-over from other donors' samples. The CDR3 runs from the conserved cysteine through the conserved F or W. Each record gives: J gene, clone size, V gene, D gene, CDR3 protein, CDR3 DNA. The D gene is left open where the match is weak. Size values are once, few and many counts, or a class for expanded clones, and some rows have none.

j_gene: TRBJ2-1
abundance: .
v_gene: TRBV6-1
d_gene: TRBD2
CDR3aa: CASSVKLAAGGGNEQFF
CDR3nt: TGTGCCAGCAGTGTAAAACTAGCGGCAGGAGGGGGCAATGAGCAGTTCTTC

j_gene: TRBJ2-3
abundance: .
v_gene: TRBV4-1
d_gene: .
CDR3aa: CASSQGGLRTDTQYF
CDR3nt: TGCGCCAGCAGCCAAGGGGGACTTCGAACAGATACGCAGTATTTT

j_gene: TRBJ1-2
abundance: .
v_gene: TRBV12-5
d_gene: .
CDR3aa: CASGPPWAGRGHGYTF
CDR3nt: TGTGCTAGTGGTCCCCCGTGGGCCGGGCGGGGTCATGGCTACACCTTC

j_gene: TRBJ2-2
abundance: .
v_gene: TRBV13
d_gene: .
CDR3aa: CASSQFRRRELFF
CDR3nt: TGTGCCAGCAGCCAGTTCCGCCGCCGGGAGCTGTTTTTT

j_gene: TRBJ2-3
abundance: .
v_gene: TRBV9
d_gene: .
CDR3aa: CASSRANTDTQYF
CDR3nt: TGTGCCAGCAGCCGGGCCAACACAGATACGCAGTATTTT

j_gene: TRBJ1-1
abundance: .
v_gene: TRBV18
d_gene: .
CDR3aa: CASSPNEGTEAFF
CDR3nt: TGTGCCAGCTCACCGAATGAGGGCACTGAAGCTTTCTTT

j_gene: TRBJ1-2
abundance: .
v_gene: TRBV18
d_gene: TRBD1
CDR3aa: CASSPRTGLGYGYTF
CDR3nt: TGTGCCAGCTCACCCCGGACAGGGCTGGGCTATGGCTACACCTTC

j_gene: TRBJ2-1
abundance: once
v_gene: TRBV9
d_gene: .
CDR3aa: CASSVRGDTYNEQFF
CDR3nt: TGTGCCAGCAGCGTAAGGGGGGACACCTACAATGAGCAGTTCTTC

j_gene: TRBJ1-3
abundance: .
v_gene: TRBV18
d_gene: TRBD1
CDR3aa: CASSLGQGGNTIYF
CDR3nt: TGTGCCAGCTCACTTGGACAGGGCGGAAACACCATATATTTT

j_gene: TRBJ2-1
abundance: .
v_gene: TRBV10-3
d_gene: .
CDR3aa: CATPRVGRNEQFF
CDR3nt: TGTGCCACCCCGAGGGTGGGGCGGAATGAGCAGTTCTTC

j_gene: TRBJ1-3
abundance: once
v_gene: TRBV5-1
d_gene: .
CDR3aa: CASSPRISGNTIYF
CDR3nt: TGCGCCAGCAGCCCTCGGATCTCTGGAAACACCATATATTTT

j_gene: TRBJ2-3
abundance: .
v_gene: TRBV5-4
d_gene: .
CDR3aa: CASRPDLRAPDTQYF
CDR3nt: TGTGCCAGCAGACCTGACCTAAGGGCCCCAGATACGCAGTATTTT

j_gene: TRBJ1-6
abundance: once
v_gene: TRBV15
d_gene: .
CDR3aa: CATSRDGQGSSPLHF
CDR3nt: TGTGCCACCAGCAGAGACGGCCAGGGGAGTTCACCCCTCCACTTT